The rows below give T cell receptor beta chains drawn from one sample of a study of T-cell memory formation after mild COVID-19. MiXCR, run by TCRdb on the 5' RACE reads, gives a single entry per CDR3 protein. The sample holds some 210,000 distinct CDR3 sequences; 27% are singletons and the top ten take approximately 10%. The specimen was PBMCs or a T cell subset sorted from them (not recorded which). The source is an adult woman who had mild COVID-19 (a few samples of this study predate the infection). Cell type and time point are not known. Each CDR3 is given with its conserved first and last residue. The D gene is left open where the match is weak. Clone size, where shown, is once, few, many, or a class for clones that have expanded.

abundance,d_gene,v_gene,j_gene,CDR3nt,CDR3aa
.,.,TRBV24-1,TRBJ2-3,TGTGCCACCAGGGGCAGGTACACAGATACGCAGTATTTT,CATRGRYTDTQYF
few,.,TRBV11-1,TRBJ2-7,TGTGCCAGCAGCCCGAATACAGGTGCCGAGCAGTACTTC,CASSPNTGAEQYF
many,TRBD2,TRBV5-1,TRBJ2-3,TGCGCCAGCAGCTTCTTTGGCGGGGGGAGCACAGATACGCAGTATTTT,CASSFFGGGSTDTQYF
many,.,TRBV29-1,TRBJ2-7,TGCAGCGTTGTAATGGCGACTTCCCTAAGCTCCTACGAGCAGTACTTC,CSVVMATSLSSYEQYF
.,.,TRBV6-6,TRBJ2-1,TGTGCCTCCGGGCTGGTCTCCTACAATGAGCAGTTCTTC,CASGLVSYNEQFF
few,.,TRBV20-1,TRBJ2-7,TGCAGTGCTAGAGATAGACGGGTTTACGAGCAGTACTTC,CSARDRRVYEQYF
few,TRBD2,TRBV5-1,TRBJ2-3,TGCGCCAGCAGCCCCGGGACTAGCGGGAGATGGAGCACAGATACGCAGTATTTT,CASSPGTSGRWSTDTQYF
few,TRBD1,TRBV5-1,TRBJ1-2,TGCGCCAGCAGCTTGGCCGGGACAGGGGAAGGCTACACCTTC,CASSLAGTGEGYTF
few,TRBD2,TRBV7-9,TRBJ2-1,TGTGCCAGCAGCTTCCCTCTAGCGGGGGGAGACAATGAGCAGTTCTTC,CASSFPLAGGDNEQFF
.,TRBD1,TRBV12-3/TRBV12-4,TRBJ2-2,TGTGCCAGCACCCTTCCAGGGGGTACCGGGGAGCTGTTTTTT,CASTLPGGTGELFF
.,.,TRBV14,TRBJ2-7,TGTGCCAGCAGTCAAAAGCTACTATACTACGAGCAGTACTTC,CASSQKLLYYEQYF
.,TRBD1,TRBV7-9,TRBJ2-7,TGTGCCAGCAGCTTTCCAAGACAGGGGACGTCCTACGAGCAGTACTTC,CASSFPRQGTSYEQYF
.,.,TRBV24-1,TRBJ2-1,TGTGCCACCAGGGGGAACCTCGTTGGCGTGCAGTTCTTC,CATRGNLVGVQFF
few,.,TRBV4-1,TRBJ2-5,TGCGCCAGCAGCCAAGGGAAATTGGAATTTACGGAAGAGACCCAGTACTTC,CASSQGKLEFTEETQYF
.,.,TRBV20-1,TRBJ1-1,TGCAGTGCTAGTCTTGGGACTGGGAACACTGAAGCTTTCTTT,CSASLGTGNTEAFF
.,.,TRBV12-3/TRBV12-4,TRBJ1-5,TGTGCCAGCAGACGGACCCAACAACGAGAACAGCCCCAGCATTTT,CASRRTQQREQPQHF
few,TRBD2,TRBV20-1,TRBJ2-3,TGCAGTGCTCTAGCGGTTAGCACAGATACGCAGTATTTT,CSALAVSTDTQYF
.,.,TRBV20-1,TRBJ2-5,TGCAGTGCTAGAGGACCCGGCCAGGGGGAGACCCAGTACTTC,CSARGPGQGETQYF
.,.,TRBV5-1,TRBJ1-6,TGCGCCAGCAGCCTGGACAGCAGCTCACCCCTCCACTTT,CASSLDSSSPLHF
many,.,TRBV6-2/TRBV6-3,TRBJ2-2,TGTGCCAGCAGTTACGATTCACGGAATACCGGGGAGCTGTTTTTT,CASSYDSRNTGELFF
once,.,TRBV21-1,TRBJ2-5,TGTGCCAGCAGCAGGGAGGGGGGACTAGCGGGAGATGGAGAGACCCAGTACTTC,CASSREGGLAGDGETQYF
.,.,TRBV29-1,TRBJ2-2,TGCAGCGTTGAAGTGGGGAACACCGGGGAGCTGTTTTTT,CSVEVGNTGELFF